This entry is about one T cell receptor (beta chain). Its specificity is not known. The data are from a study of shared clonotypes between healthy human individuals. From germline, CDR1 is SGHRS and CDR2 YFSETQ. This CDR3 has 18 amino acids. V was clipped by 0 bases and J by 1 base, with 14 bases between them. Overall study findings and caveats: A handful of donors shared 4.5% to 6.5% of their naive CD4 clonotypes. As a rule, naive subsets had a larger estimated richness than memory subsets.

The assay was immunoSEQ multiplex PCR, and TCRdb's table has in-frame clones only and misses some. Altogether approximately 2.3 million clones are present, more than 85% being singletons, with the ten largest covering 0.39%. This TCR derives from a man younger than 30 in good health. Some clones in this sample may be carry-over from other donors' samples. The rearrangement links TRBV5-1 to TRBJ2-6; unclear D gene. The sequencing input was naive CD4+ T cells from PBMCs. Subset given: CD45RA+ positively selected. The CDR3 reads CASSLASVSRSGANVLTF. For the CDR3, the DNA is TGCGCCAGCAGCTTGGCTTCGGTATCGAGATCTGGGGCCAACGTCCTGACTTTC.